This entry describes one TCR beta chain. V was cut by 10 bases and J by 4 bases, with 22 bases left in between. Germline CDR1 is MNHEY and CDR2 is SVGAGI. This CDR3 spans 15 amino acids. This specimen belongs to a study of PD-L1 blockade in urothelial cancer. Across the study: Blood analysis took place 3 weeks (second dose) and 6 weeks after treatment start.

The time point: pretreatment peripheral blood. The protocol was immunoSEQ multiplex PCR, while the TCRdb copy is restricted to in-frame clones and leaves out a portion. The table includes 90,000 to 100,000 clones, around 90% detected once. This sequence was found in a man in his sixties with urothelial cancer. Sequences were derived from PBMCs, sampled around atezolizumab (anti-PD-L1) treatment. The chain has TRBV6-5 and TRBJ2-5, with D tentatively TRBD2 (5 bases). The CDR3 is CATAPTRPGSETQYF. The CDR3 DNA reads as TGTGCCACCGCCCCCACTAGGCCAGGTTCAGAGACCCAGTACTTC.